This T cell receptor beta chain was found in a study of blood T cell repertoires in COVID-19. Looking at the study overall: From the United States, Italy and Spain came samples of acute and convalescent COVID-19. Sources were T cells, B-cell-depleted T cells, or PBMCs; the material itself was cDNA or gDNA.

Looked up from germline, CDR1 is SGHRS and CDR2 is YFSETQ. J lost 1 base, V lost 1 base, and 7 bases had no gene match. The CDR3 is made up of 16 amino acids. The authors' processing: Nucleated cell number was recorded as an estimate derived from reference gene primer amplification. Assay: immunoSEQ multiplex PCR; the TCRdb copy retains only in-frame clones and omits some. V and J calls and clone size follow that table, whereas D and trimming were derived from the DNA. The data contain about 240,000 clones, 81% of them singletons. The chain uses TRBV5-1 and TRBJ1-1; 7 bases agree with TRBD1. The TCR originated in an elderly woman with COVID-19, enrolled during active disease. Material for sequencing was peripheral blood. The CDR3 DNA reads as TGCGCCAGCAGCTTGCGGGGACAGCGATCGAACACTGAAGCTTTCTTT. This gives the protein CASSLRGQRSNTEAFF.